This T cell receptor beta chain was recovered during a study of technical replicates of blood from a handful of donors. The CDR3 is 14 residues long. J lost 1 base, V lost 6 bases, and 5 bases had no gene match. Germline V CDR1 and CDR2: MNHNS, SASEGT. The table came from immunoSEQ multiplex PCR; TCRdb's copy has only in-frame clones and leaves some out. The sample holds about 63,000 clones, about 87% seen once. Sequenced material: PBMCs. The chain recombines TRBV6-1 with TRBJ2-7, with 8 bases fitting TRBD1. The sequence was collected from a human donor in good health. Some clones in this sample may be carry-over from other donors' samples. In DNA form, the CDR3 reads TGTGCCAGCAGCTCCCGGGACAGGTCCTACGAGCAGTACTTC. Translated: CASSSRDRSYEQYF.